Listed here are 31 T cell receptor beta chains from one sample, sequenced in a study of lung T cells in sarcoidosis with Löfgren's syndrome. TCRdb re-derived calls from the reads in MiXCR, one entry per CDR3 protein. The sample lists about 19,000 distinct CDR3 sequences; around 20% were seen once. Source material: CD4+ T cells from bronchoalveolar lavage. These receptor sequences come from a human donor with sarcoidosis (Löfgren's syndrome or another form), or a control subject (not recorded which).

This clonotype is medium-sized (0.01 to 0.1%). This chain uses TRBV28 with TRBJ2-1; possible D gene TRBD1, 6 bases. Germline-derived CDR1 and CDR2 are MDHEN and SYDVKM. V was shortened by 2 bases and J by 6 bases, with 14 bases between the two germline ends. This CDR3 comprises 15 residues. CDR3 protein: CASSLRGRFVNEQFF. As DNA, the CDR3 is TGTGCCAGCAGTTTAAGGGGGAGATTTGTCAATGAGCAGTTCTTC.

In this sample, this clonotype is medium-sized. The gene calls are TRBV27 and TRBJ1-6; D remains unclear. Trimming pared 4 bases from V and 6 bases from J, leaving 16 bases between. This CDR3 spans 16 amino acids. Looked up from germline, CDR1 is MNHEY and CDR2 is SMNVEV (reference sequence). Here the CDR3 DNA reads TGTGCCAGCAGTTATCTAGGACGGAGGTTTAATTCACCCCTCCACTTT. Translating gives CASSYLGRRFNSPLHF.

By frequency in the sample, this clonotype is medium-sized. The V call is TRBV20-1, the J call TRBJ2-3; perhaps D is TRBD1 or TRBD2 (5 bases each). CDR1 DFQATT and CDR2 SNEGSKA come from the germline V gene (reference sequence). Trimming left V 6 bases short and J 5 bases short, with 18 bases between. This CDR3 is built from 14 residues. CDR3 protein: CSAPGRSSQDTQYF. The CDR3 nucleotides are TGCAGTGCACCGGGACGGTCAAGTCAAGATACGCAGTATTTT.

Points on this clonotype: This clone may be a read error of a much larger clone one base away. V is TRBV7-3 and J is TRBJ1-1; a weak D match, TRBD1 (5 bases). The CDR3 has 13 amino acids. In germline, CDR1 is SGHTA, CDR2 FQGTGA. CDR3 nucleotides: TGTGCCAGCAGCACGACAGTGAACACTGAAGCTCTCTTT. Amino acids: CASSTTVNTEALF.

This clonotype counts as medium-sized. The chain carries TRBV27 and TRBJ2-1; D call uncertain. This CDR3 contains 16 residues. Germline CDR1 MNHEY, CDR2 SMNVEV (reference sequence). V was pared by 1 base and J by 0 bases, with 10 bases between. The DNA for the CDR3 is TGTGCCAGCAGTTTATTCGGGCTTAGCTCCTACAATGAGCAGTTCTTC. It codes for CASSLFGLSSYNEQFF.

The chain carries TRBV4-1 and TRBJ2-7; D remains unclear. This CDR3 has 15 amino acids. Per the germline V gene, CDR1 is MGHRA and CDR2 is YSYEKL. The germline V and J ends were trimmed by 2 bases and 0 bases, with 11 bases remaining between them. CDR3 nucleotides: TGCGCCAGCAGCCAAAACCTTCATTCCTCCTACGAGCAGTACTTC. This translates into CASSQNLHSSYEQYF.

This clonotype was seen more than once but under ten times. With a much larger clone just one base away, this may be a read error. V usage is TRBV27 and J usage is TRBJ2-3; the D is unclear. The CDR3 runs to 13 residues. Germline CDR1 MNHEY, CDR2 SMNVEV (reference sequence). V dropped 8 bases and J dropped 4 bases, with 13 bases sitting between them. The CDR3 DNA sequence: TGTGCCAGCGGTCCTCTGTGGGCAGATACGCAGTATTTT. Amino acid sequence: CASGPLWADTQYF.

As for this clonotype: This clone may be a read error of a much larger clone one base away. The chain employs TRBV2 and TRBJ2-1; D ambiguous. Trimming stripped 5 bases from V and 8 bases from J, with 4 bases between. CDR1 and CDR2 from the germline V gene are SNHLY and FYNNEI. CDR3 length: 10 amino acids. For the CDR3, the DNA is TGTGCCAGCAGTTCCTATGAGCAGTTCTTC. This codes for CASSSYEQFF.

By share, this clonotype counts as medium-sized. The CDR3 sequence is CASRAQSDLSSGNTIYF. The CDR3 bases are TGTGCCAGTCGGGCTCAATCAGACCTAAGCTCTGGAAACACCATATATTTT. The chain has TRBV6-1 and TRBJ1-3; D uncertain. With 9 bases removed from V and 0 bases from J, the gap between germline ends came to 21 bases. CDR3 length equals 17 residues. Germline CDR1 MNHNS, CDR2 SASEGT.

This clonotype was recorded at least ten times. The CDR3 nucleotides are TGTGCCAGCAGCTTATGGGGCGCCAGGGGGAACTATGGCTACACCTTC. Its translation is CASSLWGARGNYGYTF. The chain couples TRBV7-9 to TRBJ1-2; TRBD1 matches at 7 bases. CDR3 length: 16 residues. Germline loops: CDR1 SEHNR, CDR2 FQNEAQ (reference sequence). V shed 2 bases, J shed 2 bases, and the junction held 8 bases outside the gene matches.

In this sample, this clonotype turned up many times. The chain couples TRBV4-1 to TRBJ1-2; D gene ambiguous. Trimming pared 3 bases from V and 7 bases from J, leaving 15 bases between. Germline V gene lookup returns CDR1 MGHRA and CDR2 YSYEKL. This CDR3 is 14 amino acids long. CDR3 amino acids: CASSQPTRTFGYTF. The CDR3 nucleotides are TGCGCCAGCAGCCAGCCGACAAGAACTTTTGGCTACACCTTC.

This clonotype occurred many times. This chain joins TRBV24-1 and TRBJ1-2; 8 bases are a match to TRBD1. CDR3 size: 17 residues. Germline V CDR1 and CDR2: KGHDR, SFDVKD. Germline trimming cut 6 bases from V and 3 bases from J; bases unmatched to any gene: 14. DNA for the CDR3: TGTGCCACCAGTCCAGGGGGCTCATCTTCCGCCTACTATGGCTACACCTTC. Encoded protein: CATSPGGSSSAYYGYTF.

This clonotype was found many times. This chain links TRBV7-2 with TRBJ2-7; D is ambiguous. V lost 3 bases to trimming and J lost 0 bases, with 9 bases between them. Germline lookup yields CDR1 SGHTA and CDR2 FQGNSA. The CDR3 runs 14 residues. Written as DNA, the CDR3 is TGTGCCAGCAGCTTCCGGGTCCACTCCTACGAGCAGTACTTC. It specifies CASSFRVHSYEQYF. Full variable domain (remainder filled in from reference TRBV7-2 and TRBJ2-7): GAGVSQSPSNKVTEKGKDVELRCDPISGHTALYWYRQSLGQGLEFLIYFQGNSAPDKSGLPSDRFSAERTGGSVSTLTIQRTQQEDSAVYLCASSFRVHSYEQYFGPGTRLTVT.

This clonotype has ten or more counts. This chain joins TRBV7-2 and TRBJ2-1, with TRBD1 matching 7 bases. Germline trimming cut 1 base from V and 1 base from J; bases unmatched to any gene: 4. This CDR3 has 16 residues. Germline lookup yields CDR1 SGHTA and CDR2 FQGNSA. CDR3 in amino acids: CASSLGGTVSYNEQFF. CDR3 coding DNA: TGTGCCAGCAGCTTAGGGGGGACAGTTTCCTACAATGAGCAGTTCTTC.

Points on this clonotype: Possible read error: a much larger clone is one base away. This chain links TRBV28 with TRBJ2-3, with 8 bases fitting TRBD1. V was clipped by 5 bases and J by 7 bases; unmatched bases: 11. CDR1 is MDHEN, CDR2 SYDVKM, per germline. The CDR3 is made up of 15 amino acids. The CDR3 DNA follows: TGTGCCAGCAGTCCACTAGGACAGGGTCTTCATACGCAGTATTTT. Its protein is CASSPLGQGLHTQYF.

By frequency in the sample, this clonotype is medium-sized. The J gene is TRBJ1-1, the V gene TRBV6-1, with D uncertain. The V end lost 10 bases, the J end lost 0 bases, and 12 bases lay between the germline ends. Looked up from germline, CDR1 is MNHNS and CDR2 is SASEGT. The CDR3 loop spans 13 amino acids. CDR3 in amino acids: CATHSDVNTEAFF. DNA of the CDR3: TGTGCCACACATTCGGACGTGAACACTGAAGCTTTCTTT.

This clonotype showed up just a few times. A much larger clone differs by one base, so this may be a read error. J is TRBJ1-5 and V is TRBV28; D not resolved. This CDR3 is built from 12 residues. CDR1 is MDHEN, CDR2 SYDVKM, per germline. The CDR3: CASSEVNQPHHF. CDR3 DNA: TGTGCCAGCAGCGAAGTAAATCAGCCCCACCATTTT.

The chain uses TRBV5-1 and TRBJ1-5, with D perhaps matching TRBD1 (6 bases). From germline, CDR1 is SGHRS and CDR2 YFSETQ. Trimming removed 0 bases from V and 5 bases from J, with 9 bases in between. This CDR3 is 14 amino acids long. The CDR3 DNA reads as TGCGCCAGCAGCTTGGGAGGGGGGGATCAGCCCCAGCATTTT. Its translation: CASSLGGGDQPQHF.

The chain recombines TRBV30 with TRBJ2-1; 8 bases match TRBD2. CDR1 is GTSNPN, CDR2 SVGIG, per germline (reference sequence). V lost 2 bases and J lost 6; bases outside the gene matches: 12. The CDR3 is 16 residues long. The CDR3 loop reads CAWSSGSGSLSNEQFF. The DNA for the CDR3 is TGTGCCTGGAGTAGCGGGAGTGGTAGTCTTTCCAATGAGCAGTTCTTC.

Notes on this clonotype: Because it lacks the conserved phenylalanine or tryptophan at the end, this CDR3 is likely a read error. The chain is built from TRBV18 and TRBJ2-1; 13 bases agree with TRBD2. CDR1 is KGHSH, CDR2 LQKENI, per germline. The CDR3 spans 19 residues. V trimming: 3 bases; J trimming: 1 base; junction bases outside the gene matches: 9. CDR3 DNA sequence: TGTGCCAGCTCACCTTATCTCGGGACTAGCGGGAAATCCTACAATGAGCAGTTCCTC. Protein: CASSPYLGTSGKSYNEQFL.

There are many counts of this clonotype. The V gene is TRBV7-2, the J gene TRBJ1-2; the D is unclear. Deletions cut 2 bases from V and 8 bases from J, with 15 bases between. Germline-derived CDR1 and CDR2 are SGHTA and FQGNSA. CDR3 length equals 14 residues. The CDR3 DNA reads as TGTGCCAGCAGCTTATTGGAGGGCACCGTCGGCTACACCTTC. Translating it yields CASSLLEGTVGYTF.

This clonotype was detected only a few times. The V call is TRBV3-1, the J call TRBJ1-5; weak D call: TRBD1 (5 bases). Germline V gives CDR1 LGHDT, CDR2 YNNKEL (reference sequence). The CDR3 spans 16 residues. Between the trimmed V and J ends, which lost 3 bases and 1 base, there was a span of 13 bases. The CDR3 region is CASSQGVQASNQPQHF. In DNA form, the CDR3 reads TGTGCCAGCAGCCAGGGGGTCCAGGCGAGCAATCAGCCCCAGCATTTT.

By proportion, this clonotype is medium-sized (0.01 to 0.1%). CDR3 in DNA: TGCAGTGCTAGAGATGGGAGAAACACCATATATTTT. Encoded protein: CSARDGRNTIYF. This chain joins TRBV20-1 and TRBJ1-3, with D uncertain. The CDR3 is 12 amino acids. Germline V gene sequence: CDR1 DFQATT, CDR2 SNEGSKA (reference sequence). Trimming removed 0 bases at V and 5 bases at J, with 5 bases between.

This clonotype was found many times. The CDR3 DNA follows: TGCAGTGCTAGATACCTTCTGAGACAGGGGGATCTAGATACGCAGTATTTT. Translated, it gives CSARYLLRQGDLDTQYF. The chain is built from TRBV20-1 and TRBJ2-3; 9 positions match TRBD1. V trimming: 2 bases; J trimming: 5 bases; junction bases outside the gene matches: 14. This CDR3 spans 17 amino acids. Germline CDR1 is DFQATT and CDR2 is SNEGSKA (reference sequence).

There are many counts of this clonotype. This sequence joins TRBV7-2 and TRBJ1-3; perhaps TRBD1 as D (5 bases). The CDR3 spans 15 residues. V was trimmed by 0 bases and J by 1 base, leaving 7 bases between them. Germline assignment: CDR1 SGHTA and CDR2 FQGNSA. CDR3 amino acids: CASSLAGTSGNTIYF. In DNA form, the CDR3 reads TGTGCCAGCAGCTTAGCGGGGACGTCTGGAAACACCATATATTTT.

Ten or more counts support this clonotype. The chain employs TRBV7-2 and TRBJ2-7, with TRBD2 matching 7 bases. Germline CDR1 reads SGHTA; CDR2 reads FQGNSA. The V gene end was trimmed by 0 bases and the J gene end by 3 bases; junction bases not matched to a gene: 2. The CDR3 is 14 residues long. The CDR3 region is CASSLAGGHYEQYF. CDR3 nucleotides: TGTGCCAGCAGCTTAGCGGGAGGGCACTACGAGCAGTACTTC.

In regard to this clonotype: A much larger clonotype is one base distant, so this may be a read error. The chain is built from TRBV3-1 and TRBJ2-5; no definite D call. Looked up from germline, CDR1 is LGHDT and CDR2 is YNNKEL (reference sequence). The CDR3 runs 13 residues. CDR3 nucleotide sequence: TGTGCCAGCAGCCAAGTCCAACAAGAGACCCATTACTTC. Translated, it gives CASSQVQQETHYF.

The table lists this clonotype with many counts. The rearrangement uses TRBV4-3 and TRBJ2-3; D might be TRBD1 (5 bases). CDR1 and CDR2 from the germline V gene are LGHNA and YSLEER. V lost 3 bases and J 3 bases, leaving 16 bases between the germline ends. The CDR3 consists of 16 residues. CDR3 residues: CASSQAHRFGTDTQYF. Here the CDR3 DNA reads TGCGCCAGCAGCCAGGCCCACAGGTTCGGTACAGATACGCAGTATTTT.

The chain joins TRBV11-1 to TRBJ2-1; 7 nucleotides match TRBD1. This CDR3 is 14 amino acids long. The trim removed 3 bases at V and 5 bases at J, leaving 4 bases unmatched. CDR1 and CDR2 from the germline V gene are SGHAT and FQDESV (reference sequence). DNA for the CDR3: TGTGCCAGCAGCTTGACGGGACAGAACAATGAGCAGTTCTTC. Translating gives CASSLTGQNNEQFF.

Comment on this clonotype: It may be a read error: a sequence one base away is much more abundant. The chain is built from TRBV20-1 and TRBJ2-1; 8 bases are a match to TRBD2. J lost 14 bases, V lost 7 bases, and 13 bases had no gene match. The CDR3 extends over 12 amino acids. Germline values: CDR1 DFQATT, CDR2 SNEGSKA (reference sequence). CDR3 DNA sequence: TGCAGTGTCCCCAAGGGTTACGGGAGGGAGTTCTTC. This gives the protein CSVPKGYGREFF.

The chain combines TRBV12-3 or TRBV12-4 with TRBJ2-1; the D is unclear. V lost 2 bases and J 4 bases, leaving 12 bases between the germline ends. There are 15 residues in the CDR3. The CDR3, as DNA: TGTGCCAGCAGTTTAAATCTGGGAATTTACAATGAGCAGTTCTTC. Its protein is CASSLNLGIYNEQFF.